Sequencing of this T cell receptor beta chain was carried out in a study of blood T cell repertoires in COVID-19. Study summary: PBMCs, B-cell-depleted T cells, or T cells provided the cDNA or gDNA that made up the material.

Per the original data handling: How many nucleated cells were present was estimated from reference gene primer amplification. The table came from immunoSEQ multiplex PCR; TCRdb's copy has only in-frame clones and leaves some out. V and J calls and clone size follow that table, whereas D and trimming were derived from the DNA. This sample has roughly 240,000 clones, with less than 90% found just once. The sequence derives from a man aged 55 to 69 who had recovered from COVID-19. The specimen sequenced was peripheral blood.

Written as DNA, the CDR3 is TGTGCCAGCCGGGGACAGACCCAAGAGACCCAGTACTTC. It is translated as CASRGQTQETQYF. The V call is TRBV19, the J call TRBJ2-5, with 7 nucleotides matching TRBD1. Per the germline V gene, CDR1 is LNHDA and CDR2 is SQIVND (reference sequence). The V segment lost 9 bases and the J segment 1 base; nucleotides outside the gene matches: 5. This CDR3 is 13 amino acids long.